This T cell receptor beta chain emerged from a study of blood T cell repertoires in COVID-19. On the study more broadly: Acute and convalescent COVID-19 samples came from the United States, Italy and Spain. Sample material is recorded as cDNA or gDNA derived from T cells, B-cell-depleted T cells, or PBMCs.

V lost 0 bases and J lost 3, with 9 bases in between. CDR1 and CDR2 (germline): SGHRS, YFSETQ. The CDR3 extends over 14 amino acids. The table came from immunoSEQ multiplex PCR; TCRdb's copy has only in-frame clones and leaves some out. The sample yields roughly 73,000 clones, approximately 90% seen once. V usage is TRBV5-1 and J usage is TRBJ1-1, with D possibly TRBD1 on 6 matching bases. The sequencing sample was made of peripheral blood. The sequence was collected from a human donor in a cohort sampled during active COVID-19. CDR3 sequence: CASSLAAGDTEAFF. The CDR3 nucleotides are TGCGCCAGCAGCTTGGCGGCAGGGGACACTGAAGCTTTCTTT. Variable domain in full (rest from reference TRBV5-1 and TRBJ1-1): KAGVTQTPRYLIKTRGQQVTLSCSPISGHRSVSWYQQTPGQGLQFLFEYFSETQRNKGNFPGRFSGRQFSNSRSEMNVSTLELGDSALYLCASSLAAGDTEAFFGQGTRLTVV.